This TCR beta chain was observed in a study of T-cell reconstitution after alpha-beta-depleted transplantation in children. This clonotype was found many times. This CDR3 has 14 residues. Trimming left V 1 base short and J 4 bases short, with 10 bases between. Preparation of the TCRbeta library involved a method that used unique molecular identifiers. In TCRdb, the PCR reads were re-called with MiXCR into one record per CDR3 protein. The sample consists of 640,000 or so distinct CDR3 sequences, approximately 15% of them appearing once. This chain links TRBV12-3 or TRBV12-4 with TRBJ1-2, with D unclear. The sequence was obtained from a human donor who donated a stem cell graft to a child with acute myeloid leukemia. The sequenced sample was PBMCs from the stem cell graft donor, obtained from the stem cell graft. The CDR3 bases are TGTGCCAGCAGTTTAGGCTCGGCAGCCTATGGCTACACCTTC. Translating it yields CASSLGSAAYGYTF.